Sequencing of this T cell receptor beta chain was carried out in a study of CD4 T cells in relation to SARS-CoV-2 and coronaviruses (dated by TCRdb to the early 2020s). Describing the broader study: In the ViraFEST assay, PBMCs were cultured with antigen for under 13 days, after which TCR beta CDR3s were sequenced to identify antigen-specific clonal expansions. Patient-derived lymphoblastoid cell lines were used to map the HLA restriction of shared crossreactive spike epitopes. An HIV-1 Nef peptide pool or a no-peptide culture served as the negative reference condition. The study assessed, at the TCR clonotype level, memory CD4+ T cell crossreactivity between SARS-CoV-2 and common cold coronavirus spike proteins. A different TCR-beta assay, based on Illumina, was used to sequence expansion assays from other donors in the study. Samples from three pre-COVID donors and the naive versus memory experiments were sequenced with the Adaptive Biotechnologies TCR-sequencing kit; other data were Illumina-based.

The library was built by means of the immunoSEQ multiplex PCR assay. Per the source publication's procedure: During preprocessing, nonproductive sequences were removed, as were CDR3s that did not start with C, did not end with F or W, or were shorter than 7 amino acids. The MANAFEST web app was used to call antigen-specific clonotypes on the basis of expansion compared with the reference and with other culture wells. A clone was considered positive if significant expansion relative to the reference culture was observed in 2 of 3 replicate wells at an FDR below 0.05. Positive clones also required significant expansion versus all other tandem wells and an odds ratio above 5. After three terminal residues were trimmed from each end, CDR3 homology was quantified as pairwise Levenshtein distance using the stringdist R package. TCRdb stores this immuneACCESS table with in-frame sequences only. Part of the clones is absent; in the studies checked, under half of the shortfall reflects unresolved V genes, and no reason is known for the rest. The DNA was the basis for D and trimming; V, J and clone size are from that table. For this sample the table gives about 18,000 clones, of which around 79% were detected only once. The ten largest make up 30% of the sample.

With respect to this clone: What this receptor recognizes is not known. Per-base quality was not reported, and no clone a single base away is much larger than it.

The CDR1 and CDR2 encoded by the germline V gene are MNHEY and SVGAGI. Trimming accounts for 5 bases at V and 2 bases at J, while the number of junction bases matched to no gene is 5. From the cysteine through the phenylalanine, the CDR3 covers 15 amino acids. Only the CDR3 part of the read is kept: 45 bases, read in frame from the first base. CD4+ T cells from unexposed donors were collected before the COVID-19 pandemic (2011-2018). After roughly 11 days of culture, CD4+ T cells were isolated with the EasySep CD4+ T cell isolation kit. Unexposed donor CD4+ T cells were tested for reactivity to SARS-CoV-2 S and N and four common cold coronavirus spike pools, as cell number allowed. PBMCs were cultured at a few million per well in IMDM supplemented with 5% human AB serum and about 9.6 IU/ml IL-2. Half of the culture medium was replaced with fresh IL-2-containing medium on days 3 and 7. Each peptide culture condition was generally run in triplicate replicate wells. The leukapheresis product used for the unexposed donors was purchased from a commercial source. PBMCs were isolated from leukapheresis product or whole blood by Ficoll-Paque PLUS gradient centrifugation. PBMCs were either used fresh in the expansion assay or cryopreserved at -140 degrees C. The QIAamp Micro DNA Kit was used to extract genomic DNA from the CD4+ T cells.

What the work shows at the level of the full study, not this receptor alone: No donor contributed both pre-pandemic and post-infection samples, which limited tracing the source of pre-existing responses. In around three fifths of donors, memory CD4+ clonotypes turned up that crossrecognized SARS-CoV-2 and at least one common cold coronavirus spike. Small numbers of patients and of tested TCRs limited the study. Significantly weaker SARS-CoV-2-driven expansion was shown by crossreactive clones than by monoreactive clones, consistent with antigenic imprinting. Because the crossreactivity analysis focused on spike protein, crossreactivity against other viral proteins was not assessed.

The chain employs TRBV6-5 and TRBJ2-5; TRBD2 aligns with 10 central bases. The TCR sequence derives from a human donor in good health. The sequenced sample consisted of CD4+ T cells from PBMCs, cultured in vitro. The nucleotide sequence is TGTGCCAGCAGTAGGACTAGCGGTTCACAAGAGACCCAGTACTTC. The translation is CASSRTSGSQETQYF.